This paragraph reports one TCR beta chain. These data are taken from a study of blood T cell repertoires in COVID-19. For the study at large: There were acute and convalescent COVID-19 samples, and they came from the United States, Italy and Spain.

Data came from immunoSEQ multiplex PCR; TCRdb stores just in-frame clones and leaves some out. In the table there are roughly 87,000 clones, about 80% of which are singletons. V lost 6 bases and J lost 1, with 12 bases in between. This CDR3 has 15 residues. The germline CDR1 and CDR2 sequences are MNHNY and SVGAGI (reference sequence). The sample consisted of peripheral blood. This sequence originates from an older woman with acute or convalescent COVID-19. V gene TRBV6-6 combines with J gene TRBJ1-4; the D is unclear. The chain's CDR3 is CASRTPPGTNEKLFF. The CDR3 DNA reads as TGTGCCAGCAGGACCCCCCCGGGAACTAATGAAAAACTGTTTTTT.